This T cell receptor beta chain came from a study of high-grade serous ovarian cancer treatment subgroups. Findings and limits, study-wide: Bulk tumor TCR sequencing gave no spatial information.

Tumor samples were obtained before definitive surgery or chemotherapy. The protocol was immunoSEQ multiplex PCR, while the TCRdb copy is restricted to in-frame clones and leaves out a portion. The sample yields about 11,000 clones, roughly four fifths seen once. Concerning this clone itself: Antigen unknown.

The CDR3 spans 15 residues. The germline V and J ends were trimmed by 8 bases and 0 bases, with 17 bases remaining between them. Germline values: CDR1 MNHNS, CDR2 SASEGT. Input material: tumor tissue. The source of this sequence is a human donor with high-grade serous ovarian cancer. The V and J genes are TRBV6-1 and TRBJ2-7; the D gene is possibly TRBD1 (5 bases). The CDR3 DNA is TGTGCCAGCCTACCTTCGGCGACAGTCTCCTACGAGCAGTACTTC. It translates to CASLPSATVSYEQYF.